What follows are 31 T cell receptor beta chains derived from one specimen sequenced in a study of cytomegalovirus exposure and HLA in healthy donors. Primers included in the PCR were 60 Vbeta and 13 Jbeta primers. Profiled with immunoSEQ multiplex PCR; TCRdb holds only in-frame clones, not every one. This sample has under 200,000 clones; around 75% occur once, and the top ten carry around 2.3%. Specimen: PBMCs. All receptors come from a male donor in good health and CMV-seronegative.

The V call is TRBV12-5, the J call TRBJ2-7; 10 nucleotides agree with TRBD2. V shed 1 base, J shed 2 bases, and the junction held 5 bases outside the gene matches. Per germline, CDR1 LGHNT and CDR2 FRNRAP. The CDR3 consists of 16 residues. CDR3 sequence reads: CASGLALAGAAYEQYF. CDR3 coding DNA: TGTGCTAGTGGTTTGGCCCTAGCGGGGGCCGCCTACGAGCAGTACTTC. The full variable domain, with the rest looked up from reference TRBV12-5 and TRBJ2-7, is DARVTQTPRHKVTEMGQEVTMRCQPILGHNTVFWYRQTMMQGLELLAYFRNRAPLDDSGMPKDRFSAEMPDATLATLKIQPSEPRDSAVYFCASGLALAGAAYEQYFGPGTRLTVT.

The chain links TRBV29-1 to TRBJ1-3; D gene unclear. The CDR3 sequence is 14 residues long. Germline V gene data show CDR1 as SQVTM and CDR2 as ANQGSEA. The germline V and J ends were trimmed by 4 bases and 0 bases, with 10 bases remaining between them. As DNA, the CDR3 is TGCAGCGTTGGGGCGGGGAACTCTGGAAACACCATATATTTT. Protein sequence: CSVGAGNSGNTIYF.

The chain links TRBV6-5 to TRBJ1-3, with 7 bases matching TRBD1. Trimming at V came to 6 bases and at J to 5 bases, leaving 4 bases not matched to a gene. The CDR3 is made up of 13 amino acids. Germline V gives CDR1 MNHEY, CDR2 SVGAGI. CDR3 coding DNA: TGTGCCAGCAGCAGGGGACAGAGAAACACCATATATTTT. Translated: CASSRGQRNTIYF.

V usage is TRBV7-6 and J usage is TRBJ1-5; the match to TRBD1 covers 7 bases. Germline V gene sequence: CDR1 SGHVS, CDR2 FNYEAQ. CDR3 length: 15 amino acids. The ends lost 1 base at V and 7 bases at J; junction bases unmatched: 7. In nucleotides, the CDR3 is TGTGCCAGCAGCTTAGAACAGGGGTTTGGCCAGCCCCAGCATTTT. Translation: CASSLEQGFGQPQHF. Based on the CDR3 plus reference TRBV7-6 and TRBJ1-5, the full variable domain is GAGVSQSPRYKVTKRGQDVALRCDPISGHVSLYWYRQALGQGPEFLTYFNYEAQQDKSGLPNDRFSAERPEGSISTLTIQRTEQRDSAMYRCASSLEQGFGQPQHFGDGTRLSIL.

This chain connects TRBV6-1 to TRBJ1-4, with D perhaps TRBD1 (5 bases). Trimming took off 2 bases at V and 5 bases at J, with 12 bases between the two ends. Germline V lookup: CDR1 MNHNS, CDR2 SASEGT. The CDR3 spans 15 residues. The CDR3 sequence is CASSEIVRVNEKLFF. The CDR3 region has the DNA TGTGCCAGCAGTGAAATCGTCAGGGTCAATGAAAAACTGTTTTTT.

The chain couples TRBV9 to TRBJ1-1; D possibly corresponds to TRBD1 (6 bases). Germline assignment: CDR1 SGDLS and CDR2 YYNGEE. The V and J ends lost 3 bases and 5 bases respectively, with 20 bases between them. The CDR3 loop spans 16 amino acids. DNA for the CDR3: TGTGCCAGCAGCGCGTTTCCCGCGACAGGATCAACTGAAGCTTTCTTT. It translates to CASSAFPATGSTEAFF.

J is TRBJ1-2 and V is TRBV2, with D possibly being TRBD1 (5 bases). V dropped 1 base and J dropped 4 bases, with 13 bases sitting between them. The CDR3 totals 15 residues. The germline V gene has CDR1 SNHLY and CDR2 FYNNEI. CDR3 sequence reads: CASSEGPGSGYGYTF. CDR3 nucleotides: TGTGCCAGCAGTGAAGGGCCAGGGTCGGGCTATGGCTACACCTTC.

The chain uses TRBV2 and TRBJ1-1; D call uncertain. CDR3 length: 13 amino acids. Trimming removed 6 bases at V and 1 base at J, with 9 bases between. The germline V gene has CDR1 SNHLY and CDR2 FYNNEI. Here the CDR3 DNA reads TGTGCCAGCAGCGCCCTTAGGAACACTGAAGCTTTCTTT. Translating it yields CASSALRNTEAFF.

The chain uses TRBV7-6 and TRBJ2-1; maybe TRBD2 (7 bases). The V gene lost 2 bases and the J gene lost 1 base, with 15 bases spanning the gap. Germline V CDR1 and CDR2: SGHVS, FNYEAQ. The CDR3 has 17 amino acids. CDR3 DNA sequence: TGTGCCAGCAGCTTAACGTTTGGGGGGGCATCCTACAATGAGCAGTTCTTC. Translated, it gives CASSLTFGGASYNEQFF.

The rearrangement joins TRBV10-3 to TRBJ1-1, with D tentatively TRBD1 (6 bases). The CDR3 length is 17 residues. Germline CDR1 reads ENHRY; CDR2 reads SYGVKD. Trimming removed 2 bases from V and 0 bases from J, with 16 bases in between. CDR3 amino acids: CAISELRGFDMNTEAFF. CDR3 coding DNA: TGTGCCATCAGTGAGCTCAGGGGTTTTGACATGAACACTGAAGCTTTCTTT.

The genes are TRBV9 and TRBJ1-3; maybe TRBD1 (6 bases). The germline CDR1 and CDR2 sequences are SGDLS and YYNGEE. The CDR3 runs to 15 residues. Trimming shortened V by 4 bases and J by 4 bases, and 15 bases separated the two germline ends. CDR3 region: CASSPQGFSGNTIYF. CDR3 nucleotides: TGTGCCAGCAGCCCCCAGGGGTTTTCGGGAAACACCATATATTTT.

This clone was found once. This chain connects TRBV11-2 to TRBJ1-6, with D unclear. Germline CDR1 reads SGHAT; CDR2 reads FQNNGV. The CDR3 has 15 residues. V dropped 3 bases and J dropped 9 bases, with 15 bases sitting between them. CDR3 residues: CASSFPSGDVSPLHF. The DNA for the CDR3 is TGTGCCAGCAGCTTTCCCTCGGGTGATGTTTCACCCCTCCACTTT.

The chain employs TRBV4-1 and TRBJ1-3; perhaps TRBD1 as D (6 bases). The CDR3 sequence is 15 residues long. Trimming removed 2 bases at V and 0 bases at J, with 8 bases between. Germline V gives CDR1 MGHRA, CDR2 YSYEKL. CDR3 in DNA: TGCGCCAGCAGCCAAACAGGGCTCTCTGGAAACACCATATATTTT. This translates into CASSQTGLSGNTIYF.

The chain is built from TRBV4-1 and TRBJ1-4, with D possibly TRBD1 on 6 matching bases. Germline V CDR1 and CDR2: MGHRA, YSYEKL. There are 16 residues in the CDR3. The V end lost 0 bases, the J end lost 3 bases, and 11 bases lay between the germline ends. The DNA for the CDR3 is TGCGCCAGCAGCCAAGATCAACAGGGTCCTAATGAAAAACTGTTTTTT. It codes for CASSQDQQGPNEKLFF.

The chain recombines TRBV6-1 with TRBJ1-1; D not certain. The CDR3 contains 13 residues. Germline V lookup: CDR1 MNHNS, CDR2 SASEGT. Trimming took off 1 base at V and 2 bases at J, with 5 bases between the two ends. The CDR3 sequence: CASSEDINTEAFF. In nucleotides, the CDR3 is TGTGCCAGCAGTGAAGATATAAACACTGAAGCTTTCTTT.

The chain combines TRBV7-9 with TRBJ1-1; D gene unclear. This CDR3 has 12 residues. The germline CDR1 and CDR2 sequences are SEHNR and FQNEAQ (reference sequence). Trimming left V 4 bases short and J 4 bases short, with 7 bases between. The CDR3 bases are TGTGCCAGCAGCTCGGCGGGCACTGAAGCTTTCTTT. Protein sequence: CASSSAGTEAFF.

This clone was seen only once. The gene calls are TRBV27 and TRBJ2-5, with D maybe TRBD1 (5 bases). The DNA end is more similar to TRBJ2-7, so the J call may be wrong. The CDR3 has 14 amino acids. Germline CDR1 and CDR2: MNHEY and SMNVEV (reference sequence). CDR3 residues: CASSSGHPSGEQYF. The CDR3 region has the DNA TGTGCCAGCAGCTCTGGACACCCGTCTGGCGAGCAGTACTTC.

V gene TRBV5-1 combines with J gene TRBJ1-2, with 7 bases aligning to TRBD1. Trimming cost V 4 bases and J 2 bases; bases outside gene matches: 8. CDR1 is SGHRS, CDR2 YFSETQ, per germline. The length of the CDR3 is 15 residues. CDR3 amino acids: CASSGLGGANYGYTF. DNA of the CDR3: TGCGCCAGCAGCGGATTAGGGGGCGCAAACTATGGCTACACCTTC.

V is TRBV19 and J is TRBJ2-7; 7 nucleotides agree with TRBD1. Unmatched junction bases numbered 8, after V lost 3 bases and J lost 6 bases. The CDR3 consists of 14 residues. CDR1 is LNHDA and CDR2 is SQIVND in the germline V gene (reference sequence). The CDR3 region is CASSIGPGTVEQYF. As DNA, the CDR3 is TGTGCCAGTAGTATTGGTCCGGGGACAGTCGAGCAGTACTTC.

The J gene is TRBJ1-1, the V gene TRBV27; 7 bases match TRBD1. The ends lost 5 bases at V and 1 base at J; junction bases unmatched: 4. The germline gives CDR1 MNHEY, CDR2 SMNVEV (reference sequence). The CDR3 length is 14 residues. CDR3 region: CASSEWDRNTEAFF. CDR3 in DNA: TGTGCCAGCAGTGAATGGGACAGGAACACTGAAGCTTTCTTT.

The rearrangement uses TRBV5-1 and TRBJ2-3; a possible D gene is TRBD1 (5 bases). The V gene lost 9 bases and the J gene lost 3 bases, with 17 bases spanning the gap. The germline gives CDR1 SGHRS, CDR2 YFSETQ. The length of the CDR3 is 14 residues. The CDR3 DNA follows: TGCGCCACCTTCCCACACAGACAGACAGATACGCAGTATTTT. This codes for CATFPHRQTDTQYF. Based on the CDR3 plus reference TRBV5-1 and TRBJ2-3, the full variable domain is KAGVTQTPRYLIKTRGQQVTLSCSPISGHRSVSWYQQTPGQGLQFLFEYFSETQRNKGNFPGRFSGRQFSNSRSEMNVSTLELGDSALYLCATFPHRQTDTQYFGPGTRLTVL.

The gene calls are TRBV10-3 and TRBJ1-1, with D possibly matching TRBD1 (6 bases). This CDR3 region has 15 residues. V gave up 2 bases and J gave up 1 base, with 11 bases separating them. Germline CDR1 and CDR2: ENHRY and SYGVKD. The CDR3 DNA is TGTGCCATCAGTGAGGGGGACATTGGGAACACTGAAGCTTTCTTT. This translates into CAISEGDIGNTEAFF.

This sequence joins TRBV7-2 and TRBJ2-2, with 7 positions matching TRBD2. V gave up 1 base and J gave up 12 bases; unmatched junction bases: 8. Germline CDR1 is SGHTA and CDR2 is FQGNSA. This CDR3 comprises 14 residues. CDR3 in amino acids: CASSLGSRGVKLFF. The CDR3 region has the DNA TGTGCCAGCAGCTTAGGAAGTCGGGGGGTGAAGCTGTTTTTT.

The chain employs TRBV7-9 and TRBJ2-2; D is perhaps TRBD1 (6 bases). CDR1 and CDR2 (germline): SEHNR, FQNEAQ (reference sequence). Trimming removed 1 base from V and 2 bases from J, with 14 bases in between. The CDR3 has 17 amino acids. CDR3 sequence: CASSLGSGRGNTGELFF. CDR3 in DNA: TGTGCCAGCAGCTTAGGGTCCGGCAGGGGTAACACCGGGGAGCTGTTTTTT.

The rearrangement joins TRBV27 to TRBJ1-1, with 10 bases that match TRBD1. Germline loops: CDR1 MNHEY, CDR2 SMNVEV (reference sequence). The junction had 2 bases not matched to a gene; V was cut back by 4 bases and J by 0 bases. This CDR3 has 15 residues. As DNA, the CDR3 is TGTGCCAGCAGTTGGGACAGGGGTTTGAACACTGAAGCTTTCTTT. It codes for CASSWDRGLNTEAFF.

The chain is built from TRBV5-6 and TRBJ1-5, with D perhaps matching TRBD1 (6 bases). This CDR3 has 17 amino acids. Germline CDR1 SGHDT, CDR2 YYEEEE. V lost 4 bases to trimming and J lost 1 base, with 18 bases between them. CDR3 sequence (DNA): TGTGCCAGCAGCAACTACAGGGCCGGCGGGAGCAATCAGCCCCAGCATTTT. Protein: CASSNYRAGGSNQPQHF.

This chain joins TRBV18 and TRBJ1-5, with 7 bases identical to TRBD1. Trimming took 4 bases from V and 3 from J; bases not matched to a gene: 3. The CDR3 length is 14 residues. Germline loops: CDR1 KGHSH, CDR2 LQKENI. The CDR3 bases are TGTGCCAGCTCACTACAGGGGTTCAATCAGCCCCAGCATTTT. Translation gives CASSLQGFNQPQHF.

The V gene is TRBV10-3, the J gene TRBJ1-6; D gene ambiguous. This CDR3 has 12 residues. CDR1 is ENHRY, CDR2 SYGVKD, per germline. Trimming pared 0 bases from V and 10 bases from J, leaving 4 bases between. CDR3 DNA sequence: TGTGCCATCAGTGAGTCGGAGTCACCCCTCCACTTT. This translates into CAISESESPLHF.

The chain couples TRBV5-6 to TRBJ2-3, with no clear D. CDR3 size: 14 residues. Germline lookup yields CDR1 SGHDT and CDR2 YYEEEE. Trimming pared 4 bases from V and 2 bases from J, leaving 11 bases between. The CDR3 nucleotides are TGTGCCAGCAGCCTTGACAAGAACACAGATACGCAGTATTTT. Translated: CASSLDKNTDTQYF.

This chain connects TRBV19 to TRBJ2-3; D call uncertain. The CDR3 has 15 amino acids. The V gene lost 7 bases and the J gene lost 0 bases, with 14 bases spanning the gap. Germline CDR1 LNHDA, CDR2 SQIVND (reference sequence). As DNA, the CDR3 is TGTGCCAGTAATTCGAGAGGAACTAGCACAGATACGCAGTATTTT. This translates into CASNSRGTSTDTQYF.

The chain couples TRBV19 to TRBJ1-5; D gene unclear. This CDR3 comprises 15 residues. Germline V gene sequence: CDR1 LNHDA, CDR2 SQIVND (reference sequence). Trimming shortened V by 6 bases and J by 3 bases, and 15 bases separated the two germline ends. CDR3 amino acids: CASSSPSEPNQPQHF. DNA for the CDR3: TGTGCCAGTAGCTCCCCATCCGAGCCCAATCAGCCCCAGCATTTT.